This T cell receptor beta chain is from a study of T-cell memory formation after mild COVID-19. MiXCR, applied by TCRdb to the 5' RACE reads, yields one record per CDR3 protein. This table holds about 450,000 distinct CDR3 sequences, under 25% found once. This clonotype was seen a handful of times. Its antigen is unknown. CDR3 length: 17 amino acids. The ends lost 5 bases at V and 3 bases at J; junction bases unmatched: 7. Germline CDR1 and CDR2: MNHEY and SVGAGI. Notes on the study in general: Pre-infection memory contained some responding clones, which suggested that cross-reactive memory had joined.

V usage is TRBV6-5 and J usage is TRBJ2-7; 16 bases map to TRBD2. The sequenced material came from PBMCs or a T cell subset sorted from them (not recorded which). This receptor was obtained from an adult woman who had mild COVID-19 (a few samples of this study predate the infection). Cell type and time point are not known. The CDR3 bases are TGTGCCAGCAGTAACGGGACTAGCGGGAGGGCCTACTACGAGCAGTACTTC. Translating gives CASSNGTSGRAYYEQYF.